Shown below are 5 T cell receptor beta chains from a single sample sequenced in a study of T cell responses to AZD1222 COVID-19 vaccine. Assay used: immunoSEQ multiplex PCR; TCRdb lists only in-frame clones, some missing. The table records approximately 190,000 clones, 85% to 95% of them present only once. This material consisted of peripheral blood, taken on day 0 of AZD1222 vaccination. The source of these receptors is an adult in good health.

This clone has only a few counts. The chain joins TRBV7-9 to TRBJ2-1; TRBD1 might be the D (7 bases). The CDR3 consists of 19 residues. Germline CDR1 reads SEHNR; CDR2 reads FQNEAQ (reference sequence). Between the trimmed V and J ends, which lost 5 bases and 7 bases, there was a span of 30 bases. The CDR3 coding sequence is TGTGCCAGCAGCCCAGAGGGGCAATTACGGAGGGAACAGGGGAATGAGCAGTTCTTC. Translating gives CASSPEGQLRREQGNEQFF.

This clone was counted once. The rearrangement joins TRBV4-2 to TRBJ1-3; D not certain. Germline-derived CDR1 and CDR2 are LGHNA and YNFKEQ. The ends were cut back, 0 bases at V and 0 bases at J, with 6 bases in the middle. This CDR3 contains 15 residues. The CDR3 protein is CASSQDRSSGNTIYF. In nucleotides, the CDR3 is TGTGCCAGCAGCCAAGACAGGAGCTCTGGAAACACCATATATTTT.

The chain joins TRBV29-1 to TRBJ1-1; D unclear. V was trimmed by 5 bases and J by 0 bases, leaving 10 bases between them. Germline assignment: CDR1 SQVTM and CDR2 ANQGSEA. The CDR3 runs to 13 residues. CDR3 coding DNA: TGCAGCGTTAGAGACCAGATGAACACTGAAGCTTTCTTT. This gives the protein CSVRDQMNTEAFF.

This chain links TRBV19 with TRBJ2-4, with 8 bases identical to TRBD1. The CDR3 loop spans 16 amino acids. Germline trimming cut 1 base from V and 7 bases from J; bases unmatched to any gene: 9. CDR1 and CDR2 from the germline V gene are LNHDA and SQIVND (reference sequence). The CDR3 nucleotides are TGTGCCAGTAGTATAGGCTTGGCAGGGGGCTTCAACATTCAGTACTTC. It codes for CASSIGLAGGFNIQYF.

The J gene is TRBJ1-4, the V gene TRBV9; TRBD1 matches at 7 bases. CDR1 is SGDLS and CDR2 is YYNGEE in the germline V gene. The CDR3 is 15 residues long. The V gene end was trimmed by 3 bases and the J gene end by 1 base; junction bases not matched to a gene: 3. CDR3 sequence: CASSARQGTNEKLFF. The DNA of the CDR3 is TGTGCCAGCAGCGCTCGACAGGGAACTAATGAAAAACTGTTTTTT.